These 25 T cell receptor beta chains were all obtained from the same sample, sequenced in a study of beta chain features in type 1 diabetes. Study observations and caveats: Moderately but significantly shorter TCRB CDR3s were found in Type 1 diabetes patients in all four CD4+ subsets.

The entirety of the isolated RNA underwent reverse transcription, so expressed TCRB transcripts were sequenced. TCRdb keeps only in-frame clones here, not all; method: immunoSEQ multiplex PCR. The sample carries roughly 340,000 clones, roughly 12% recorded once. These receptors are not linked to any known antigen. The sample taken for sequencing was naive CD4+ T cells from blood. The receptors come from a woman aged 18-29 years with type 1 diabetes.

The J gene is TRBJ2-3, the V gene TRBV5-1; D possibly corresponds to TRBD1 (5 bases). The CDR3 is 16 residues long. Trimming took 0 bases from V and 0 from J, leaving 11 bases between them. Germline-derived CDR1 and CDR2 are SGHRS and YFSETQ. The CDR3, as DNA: TGCGCCAGCAGCTTGGGTGGGGCGGCTAGCACAGATACGCAGTATTTT. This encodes CASSLGGAASTDTQYF.

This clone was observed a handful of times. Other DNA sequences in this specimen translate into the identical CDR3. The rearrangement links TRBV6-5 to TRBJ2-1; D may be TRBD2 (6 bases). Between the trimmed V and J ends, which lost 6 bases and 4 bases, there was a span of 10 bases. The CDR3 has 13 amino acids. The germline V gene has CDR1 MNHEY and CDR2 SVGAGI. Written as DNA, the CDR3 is TGTGCCAGCAGAAGGGACTCTTACAATGAGCAGTTCTTC. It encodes CASRRDSYNEQFF.

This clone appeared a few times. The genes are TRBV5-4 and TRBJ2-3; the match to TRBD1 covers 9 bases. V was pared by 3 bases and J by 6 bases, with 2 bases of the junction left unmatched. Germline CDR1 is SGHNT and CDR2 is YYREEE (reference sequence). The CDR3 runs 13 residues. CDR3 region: CASSWTGADTQYF. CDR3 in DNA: TGTGCCAGCAGCTGGACAGGGGCGGATACGCAGTATTTT.

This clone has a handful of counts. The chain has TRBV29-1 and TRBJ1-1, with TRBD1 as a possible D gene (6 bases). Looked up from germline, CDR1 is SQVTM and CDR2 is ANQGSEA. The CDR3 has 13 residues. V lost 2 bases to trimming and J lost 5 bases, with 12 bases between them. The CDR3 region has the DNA TGCAGCGTTGAAAAAGGGCAGGGGACTGAAGCTTTCTTT. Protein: CSVEKGQGTEAFF.

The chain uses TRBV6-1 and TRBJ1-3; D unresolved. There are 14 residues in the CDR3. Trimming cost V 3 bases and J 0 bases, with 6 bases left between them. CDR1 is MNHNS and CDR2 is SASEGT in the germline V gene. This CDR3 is CASSDRFSGNTIYF. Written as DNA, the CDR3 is TGTGCCAGCAGTGACAGATTCTCTGGAAACACCATATATTTT.

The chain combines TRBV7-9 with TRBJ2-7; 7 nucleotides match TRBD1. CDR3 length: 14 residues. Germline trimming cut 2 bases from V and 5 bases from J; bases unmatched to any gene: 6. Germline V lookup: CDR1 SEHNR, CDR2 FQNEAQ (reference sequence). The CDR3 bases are TGTGCCAGCAGCTTACAGGGGGTAAAGGACGAGCAGTACTTC. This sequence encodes CASSLQGVKDEQYF.

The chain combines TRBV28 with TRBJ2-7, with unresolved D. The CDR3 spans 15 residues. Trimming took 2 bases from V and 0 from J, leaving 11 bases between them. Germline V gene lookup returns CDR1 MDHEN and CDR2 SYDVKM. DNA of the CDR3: TGTGCCAGCAGTTTAGTGGCGGATATCTCCTACGAGCAGTACTTC. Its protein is CASSLVADISYEQYF.

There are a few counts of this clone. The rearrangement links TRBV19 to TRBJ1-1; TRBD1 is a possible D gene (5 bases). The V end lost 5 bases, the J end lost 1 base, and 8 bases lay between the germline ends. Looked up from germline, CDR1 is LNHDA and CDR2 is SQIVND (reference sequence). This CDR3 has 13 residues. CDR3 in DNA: TGTGCCAGTAGTCCCAGGGCGAACACTGAAGCTTTCTTT. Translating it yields CASSPRANTEAFF.

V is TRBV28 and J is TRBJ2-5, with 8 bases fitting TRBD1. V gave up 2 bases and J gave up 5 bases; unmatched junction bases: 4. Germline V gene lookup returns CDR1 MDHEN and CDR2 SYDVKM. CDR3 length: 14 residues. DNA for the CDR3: TGTGCCAGCAGTTTACAGGGGGCGTGGGAGACCCAGTACTTC. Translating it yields CASSLQGAWETQYF.

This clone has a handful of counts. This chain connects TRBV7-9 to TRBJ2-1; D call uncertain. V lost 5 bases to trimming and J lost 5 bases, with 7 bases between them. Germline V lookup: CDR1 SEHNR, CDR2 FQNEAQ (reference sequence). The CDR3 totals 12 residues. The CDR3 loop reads CASSPRDNEQFF. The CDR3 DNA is TGTGCCAGCAGCCCCCGGGACAATGAGCAGTTCTTC.

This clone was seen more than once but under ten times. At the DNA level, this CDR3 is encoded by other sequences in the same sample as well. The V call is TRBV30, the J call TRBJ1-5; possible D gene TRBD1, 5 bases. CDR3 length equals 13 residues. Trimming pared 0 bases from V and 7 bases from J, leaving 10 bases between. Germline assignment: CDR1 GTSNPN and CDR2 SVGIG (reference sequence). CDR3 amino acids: CAWSVRGGQPQHF. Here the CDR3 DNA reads TGTGCCTGGAGTGTACGGGGGGGACAGCCCCAGCATTTT. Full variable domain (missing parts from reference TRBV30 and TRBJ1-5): SQTIHQWPATLVQPVGSPLSLECTVEGTSNPNLYWYRQAAGRGLQLLFYSVGIGQISSEVPQNLSASRPQDRQFILSSKKLLLSDSGFYLCAWSVRGGQPQHFGDGTRLSIL.

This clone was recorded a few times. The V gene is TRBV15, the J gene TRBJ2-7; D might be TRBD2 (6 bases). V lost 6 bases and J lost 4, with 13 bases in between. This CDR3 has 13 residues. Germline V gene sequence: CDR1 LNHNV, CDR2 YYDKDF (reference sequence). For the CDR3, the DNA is TGTGCCACCAGGGTGAGTGGAGGGTACGAGCAGTACTTC. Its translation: CATRVSGGYEQYF.

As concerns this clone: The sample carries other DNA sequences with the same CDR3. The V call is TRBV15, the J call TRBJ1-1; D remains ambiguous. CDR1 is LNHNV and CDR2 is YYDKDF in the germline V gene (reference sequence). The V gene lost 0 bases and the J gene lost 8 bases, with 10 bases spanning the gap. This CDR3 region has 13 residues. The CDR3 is CATSRDPGEEAFF. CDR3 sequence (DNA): TGTGCCACCAGCAGAGATCCGGGAGAAGAAGCTTTCTTT.

DNA of the CDR3: TGTGCTAGTGGTTCAAGCGGGGGACCCTCCTACAATGAGCAGTTCTTC. Translated, it gives CASGSSGGPSYNEQFF. The chain has TRBV12-5 and TRBJ2-1; 8 positions agree with TRBD2. V lost 4 bases to trimming and J lost 0 bases; unmatched junction nucleotides: 5. In germline, CDR1 is LGHNT, CDR2 FRNRAP. This CDR3 contains 16 residues. The full variable domain, in which reference TRBV12-5 and TRBJ2-1 provide the parts outside the CDR3, is DARVTQTPRHKVTEMGQEVTMRCQPILGHNTVFWYRQTMMQGLELLAYFRNRAPLDDSGMPKDRFSAEMPDATLATLKIQPSEPRDSAVYFCASGSSGGPSYNEQFFGPGTRLTVL.

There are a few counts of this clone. The CDR3 loop is CASSPREGYNEQFF. DNA of the CDR3: TGTGCCAGCTCACCGCGGGAAGGTTACAATGAGCAGTTCTTC. This chain links TRBV18 with TRBJ2-1, with D possibly matching TRBD2 (6 bases). Trimming removed 3 bases at V and 4 bases at J, with 10 bases between. Germline-derived CDR1 and CDR2 are KGHSH and LQKENI. CDR3 size: 14 residues.

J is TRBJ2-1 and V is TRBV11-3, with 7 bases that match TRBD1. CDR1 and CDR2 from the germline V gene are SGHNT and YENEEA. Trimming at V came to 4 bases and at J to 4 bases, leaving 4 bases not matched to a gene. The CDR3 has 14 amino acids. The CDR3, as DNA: TGTGCCAGCAGCTCTAGGACAGGATACAATGAGCAGTTCTTC. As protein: CASSSRTGYNEQFF.

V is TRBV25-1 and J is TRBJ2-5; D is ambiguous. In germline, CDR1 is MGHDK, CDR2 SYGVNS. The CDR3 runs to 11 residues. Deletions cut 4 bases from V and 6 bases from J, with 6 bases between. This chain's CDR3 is CASSVFKTQYF. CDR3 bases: TGTGCCAGCAGTGTTTTCAAGACCCAGTACTTC.

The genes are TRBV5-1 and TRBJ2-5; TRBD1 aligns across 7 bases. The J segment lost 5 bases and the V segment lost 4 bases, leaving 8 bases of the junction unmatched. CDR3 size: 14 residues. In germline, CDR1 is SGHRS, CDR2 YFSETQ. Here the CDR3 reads CASSTRDSGETQYF. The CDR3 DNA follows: TGCGCCAGCAGCACCCGGGACAGTGGGGAGACCCAGTACTTC.

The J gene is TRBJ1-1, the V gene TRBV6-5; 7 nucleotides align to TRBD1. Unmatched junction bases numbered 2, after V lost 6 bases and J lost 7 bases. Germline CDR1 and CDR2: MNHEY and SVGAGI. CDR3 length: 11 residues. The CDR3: CASSQGDEAFF. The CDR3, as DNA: TGTGCCAGCAGCCAGGGGGATGAAGCTTTCTTT.

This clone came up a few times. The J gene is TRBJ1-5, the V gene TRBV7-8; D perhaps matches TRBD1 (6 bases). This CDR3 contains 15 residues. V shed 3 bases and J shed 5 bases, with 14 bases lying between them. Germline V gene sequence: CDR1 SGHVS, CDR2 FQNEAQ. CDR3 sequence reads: CASSFFRTADQPQHF. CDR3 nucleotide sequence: TGTGCCAGCAGCTTTTTCCGGACAGCCGATCAGCCCCAGCATTTT. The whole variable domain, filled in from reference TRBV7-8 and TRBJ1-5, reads GAGVSQSPRYKVAKRGQDVALRCDPISGHVSLFWYQQALGQGPEFLTYFQNEAQLDKSGLPSDRFFAERPEGSVSTLKIQRTQQEDSAVYLCASSFFRTADQPQHFGDGTRLSIL.

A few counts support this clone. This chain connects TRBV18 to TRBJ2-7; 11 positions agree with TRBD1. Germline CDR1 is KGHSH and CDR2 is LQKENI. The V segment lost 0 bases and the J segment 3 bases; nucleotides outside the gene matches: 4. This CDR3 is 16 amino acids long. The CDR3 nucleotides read TGTGCCAGCTCACCACCGGGACAGGGGGTTCTCTACGAGCAGTACTTC. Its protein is CASSPPGQGVLYEQYF.

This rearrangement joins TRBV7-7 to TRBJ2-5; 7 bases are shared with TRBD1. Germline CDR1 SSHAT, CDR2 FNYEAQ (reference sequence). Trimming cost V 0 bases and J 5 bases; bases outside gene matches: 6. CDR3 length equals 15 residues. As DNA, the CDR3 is TGTGCCAGCAGCTTAGCCCCGAGGGGGCCGGAGACCCAGTACTTC. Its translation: CASSLAPRGPETQYF.

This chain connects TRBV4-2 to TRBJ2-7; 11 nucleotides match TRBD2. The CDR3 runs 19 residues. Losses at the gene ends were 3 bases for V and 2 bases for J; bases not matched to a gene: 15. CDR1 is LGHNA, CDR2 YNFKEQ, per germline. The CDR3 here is CASSHSGTSGSHVTYEQYF. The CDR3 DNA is TGTGCCAGCAGCCACTCCGGGACTAGCGGCAGCCACGTTACCTACGAGCAGTACTTC.

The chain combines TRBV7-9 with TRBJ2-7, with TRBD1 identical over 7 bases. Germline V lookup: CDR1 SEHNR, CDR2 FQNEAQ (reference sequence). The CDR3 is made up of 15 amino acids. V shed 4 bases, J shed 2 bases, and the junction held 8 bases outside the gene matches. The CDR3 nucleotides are TGTGCCAGCAGCTATATGTATGGGACAGCCTACGAGCAGTACTTC. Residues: CASSYMYGTAYEQYF.

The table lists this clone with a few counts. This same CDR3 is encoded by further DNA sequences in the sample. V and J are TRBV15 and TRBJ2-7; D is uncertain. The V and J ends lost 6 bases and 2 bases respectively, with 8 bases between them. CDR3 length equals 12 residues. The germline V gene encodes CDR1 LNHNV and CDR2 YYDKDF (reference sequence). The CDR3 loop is CATSSGPYEQYF. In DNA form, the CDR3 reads TGTGCCACCAGTAGTGGGCCCTACGAGCAGTACTTC.